This T cell receptor (beta chain) came from a study of T-cell reconstitution after alpha-beta-depleted transplantation in children (dated by TCRdb to 2015 to 2016). Regarding the study in general: T-cell immune reconstitution after TCRalphabeta/CD19-depleted allogeneic hematopoietic cell transplantation in children was quantitatively tracked in the study by means of TCR repertoire profiling.

Spanning cysteine to phenylalanine, the CDR3 consists of 14 amino acids. Only CDR3 DNA is held: 42 bases, read in frame from base 1. The germline V gene specifies ENHRY as CDR1 and SYGVKD as CDR2. Trimming takes 6 bases off V and 5 bases off J; junction bases not matched to a gene: 4. This clonotype was seen ten or more times. The antigen it recognizes is unknown. The sample holds no much larger clone one base away, and base qualities are not on file. Library prep was done by PCR. TCRdb shows the sequencer as Illumina HiSeq 2500. TCR libraries were prepared with molecular barcoding, using unique molecular identifiers to normalize TCRbeta repertoire quantification. TCRdb redid the processing of the public reads, applying fastp at Q25 and MiXCR, and retained in-frame beta chains. Rows matching on CDR3 protein sequence are summarized as one entry with the most common DNA and genes. Counted in this sample were 600,000 to 700,000 distinct CDR3 sequences; roughly 17% of them appeared once. The biggest ten clones account for over 0.95% of the sample.

This specimen was PBMCs from the stem cell graft donor, taken from the stem cell graft. Recombination linked TRBV10-3 to TRBJ2-5, with 12 bases matching TRBD1. This clonotype was sampled from a human donor who donated a stem cell graft to a child with acute myeloid leukemia. CDR3 sequence: CAIRGDRGPETQYF. The nucleotide sequence is given as TGTGCCATCAGGGGGGACAGGGGGCCCGAGACCCAGTACTTC.